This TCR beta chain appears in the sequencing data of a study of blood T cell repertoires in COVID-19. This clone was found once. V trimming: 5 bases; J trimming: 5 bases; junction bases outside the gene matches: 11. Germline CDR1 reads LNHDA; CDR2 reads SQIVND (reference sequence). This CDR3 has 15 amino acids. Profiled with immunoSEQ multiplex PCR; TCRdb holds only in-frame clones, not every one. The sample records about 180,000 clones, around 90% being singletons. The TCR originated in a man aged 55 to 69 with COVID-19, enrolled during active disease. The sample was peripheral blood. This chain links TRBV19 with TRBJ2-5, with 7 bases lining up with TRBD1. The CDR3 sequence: CASSARRTGGETQYF. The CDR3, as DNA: TGTGCCAGTAGTGCTAGACGGACAGGCGGGGAGACCCAGTACTTC.